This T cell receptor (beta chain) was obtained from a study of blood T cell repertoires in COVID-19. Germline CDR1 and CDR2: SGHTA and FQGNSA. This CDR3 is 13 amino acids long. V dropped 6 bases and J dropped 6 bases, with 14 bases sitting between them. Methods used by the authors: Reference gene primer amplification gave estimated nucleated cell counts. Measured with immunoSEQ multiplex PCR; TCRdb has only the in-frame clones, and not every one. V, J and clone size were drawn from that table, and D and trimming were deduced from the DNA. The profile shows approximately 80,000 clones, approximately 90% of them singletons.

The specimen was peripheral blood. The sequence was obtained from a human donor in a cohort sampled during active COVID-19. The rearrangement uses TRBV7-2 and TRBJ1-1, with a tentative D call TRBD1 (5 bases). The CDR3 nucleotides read TGTGCCAGCAGGTCTACAGGCGCCCCTGAAGCTTTCTTT. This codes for CASRSTGAPEAFF.